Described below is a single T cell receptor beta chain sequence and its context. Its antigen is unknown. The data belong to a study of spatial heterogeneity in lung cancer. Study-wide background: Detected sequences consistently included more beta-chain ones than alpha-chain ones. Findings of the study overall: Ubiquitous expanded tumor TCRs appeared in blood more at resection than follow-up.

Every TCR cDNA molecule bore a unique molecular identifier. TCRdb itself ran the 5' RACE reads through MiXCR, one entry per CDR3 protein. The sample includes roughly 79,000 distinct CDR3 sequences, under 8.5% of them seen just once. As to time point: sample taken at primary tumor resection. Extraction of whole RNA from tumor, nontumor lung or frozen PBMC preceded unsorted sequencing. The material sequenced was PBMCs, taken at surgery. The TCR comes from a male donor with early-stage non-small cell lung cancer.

CDR3 amino acids: CASSRQGRRETQYF. CDR3 DNA sequence: TGTGCCAGCAGTCGACAGGGACGGCGAGAGACCCAGTACTTC. The rearrangement joins TRBV6-5 to TRBJ2-5; 7 bases match TRBD1. The length of the CDR3 is 14 residues. The germline CDR1 and CDR2 sequences are MNHEY and SVGAGI. V shed 5 bases and J 4 bases; nucleotides not matched to a gene: 7.